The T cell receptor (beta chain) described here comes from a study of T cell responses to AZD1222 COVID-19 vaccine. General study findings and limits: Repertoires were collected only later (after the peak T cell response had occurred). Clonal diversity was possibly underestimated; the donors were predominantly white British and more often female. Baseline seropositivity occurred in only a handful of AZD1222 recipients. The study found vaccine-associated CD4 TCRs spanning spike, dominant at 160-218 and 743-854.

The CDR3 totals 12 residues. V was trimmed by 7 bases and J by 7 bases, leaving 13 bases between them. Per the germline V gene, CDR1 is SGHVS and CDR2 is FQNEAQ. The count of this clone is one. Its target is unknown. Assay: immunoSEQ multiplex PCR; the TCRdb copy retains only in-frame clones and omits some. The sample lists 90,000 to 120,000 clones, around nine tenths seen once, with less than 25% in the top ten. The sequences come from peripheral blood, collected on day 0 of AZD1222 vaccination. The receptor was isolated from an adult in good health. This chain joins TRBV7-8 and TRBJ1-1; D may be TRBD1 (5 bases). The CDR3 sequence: CASNTGGIEAFF. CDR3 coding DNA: TGTGCCAGCAATACAGGAGGGATTGAAGCTTTCTTT. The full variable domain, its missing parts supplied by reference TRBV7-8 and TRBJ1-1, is GAGVSQSPRYKVAKRGQDVALRCDPISGHVSLFWYQQALGQGPEFLTYFQNEAQLDKSGLPSDRFFAERPEGSVSTLKIQRTQQEDSAVYLCASNTGGIEAFFGQGTRLTVV.